This TCR beta chain is from a study of Tregs in tolerant kidney transplant recipients (dated by TCRdb to between 2017 and 2020). With regard to the full study: The transplants used related donors with nonmyeloablative bone marrow transplantation, and mixed chimerism in the human trials was transient. TCRbeta sequencing was used in the study to identify donor-specific regulatory T cells before combined kidney and bone marrow transplantation, and the identified cells were then tracked after transplant.

What the research found in general, with its limitations: Expanding Tregs with activated donor B cells appeared to identify the most biologically relevant and donor-specific TCRbeta repertoire. For some patients the PCR primers changed over time, which made it impossible to compare the samples from those patients at the nucleotide level. Biological reproducibility was not directly assessed, although technical replication error appeared to be minimal. Because only a small number of patients were included, the study had limitations, and the results will need to be validated in larger populations as well as under other immunosuppression protocols. In tolerant patients, the expansion of donor-specific Tregs was greater than global Treg expansion, suggesting that the expansion was antigen-driven rather than nonspecific.

Genomic DNA was extracted from sorted cells with the QIAGEN DNeasy Blood and Tissue Kit for TCRbeta CDR3 sequencing. Through immunoSEQ, high-throughput TCRbeta CDR3 sequencing was done commercially, including PCR amplification with internal controls and bias correction. Processing in the source paper ran as follows. A unique productive TCRbeta sequence was defined by the CDR3 nucleotide sequence when primers matched, and otherwise by the CDR3 amino acid sequence together with the Vbeta and Jbeta genes. To correct for sorting error, sequences found in more than one sorted population at a frequency ratio of 2:1 or less were discarded, and the remaining shared sequences were assigned to the population with the higher frequency. A sequence counted as donor-reactive if, in CFSE-low cells, the sequence had a frequency of at least 0.01% and was expanded at least 5-fold compared with unstimulated cells. Jensen-Shannon divergence calculated on the top 100 TCRbeta sequences ranked by frequency was used to measure repertoire divergence. For any sample with multiple sequencing runs, sorting error was corrected in each run separately before the runs were pooled. The source is immuneACCESS, and TCRdb retained only in-frame sequences with V and J called. Part of the clones is not carried over; for the studies checked, unresolved V genes explain less than half of this, and the remainder is unexplained. V, J and clone size reflect that table, while D and trimming were determined from the DNA. This sample lists about 100,000 clones; about 90% were detected once. The top ten clonotypes cover 0.34% of the sample.

With regard to this clone: It lacks a known antigen. Base qualities were left out, and no much larger clone turns up one base away.

The time point label corresponds to: blood sample drawn before combined kidney and bone marrow transplant. Unstimulated Tregs (CD4+CD25+CD127-), CD4+ non-Tregs (CD4+CD25-), CD4 and CD8 cells were FACS-sorted from thawed PBMCs. The patients were a few recipients of combined kidney and bone marrow transplants from the ITN036ST trial, and samples were available only from these trial subjects. Healthy control blood was processed to PBMCs with a Ficoll density gradient and then cryopreserved, whereas patient PBMCs were collected both before and after transplant. The material sequenced was CD4+ T cells from blood, taken before the transplant. The origin of this receptor is a human donor who received a combined kidney and bone marrow transplant.

The CDR3 protein sequence reads: CAISTVGLADEQFF. The DNA sequence is given as TGTGCCATCAGTACCGTCGGACTAGCGGATGAGCAGTTCTTC. This chain is built from TRBV10-3 and TRBJ2-1; TRBD2 matches 10 bases in the middle. For CDR1 and CDR2, the germline V gene lists ENHRY and SYGVKD. Spanning cysteine to phenylalanine, the CDR3 consists of 14 amino acids. The read is trimmed to its CDR3 DNA, 42 bases read in frame from base 1. Trimming removed 5 bases from V and 8 bases from J; the gene matches leave 6 bases unexplained.